This T cell receptor (beta chain) was documented in a study of blood T cell repertoires in COVID-19. About the study: COVID-19 samples, acute and convalescent, were from the United States, Italy and Spain. Sample material is recorded as cDNA or gDNA derived from T cells, B-cell-depleted T cells, or PBMCs.

Trimming cost V 1 base and J 3 bases, with 7 bases left between them. This CDR3 is 14 amino acids long. CDR1 and CDR2 (germline): LGHDT, YNNKEL (reference sequence). Study processing details: Estimation of nucleated cell counts relied on the amplification of reference gene primers. Here immunoSEQ multiplex PCR was the method, and the copy in TCRdb shows in-frame clones only, minus some. Clone size and V and J calls were adopted from that table, with D and trimming inferred from the DNA. This sample has 70,000 to 95,000 clones; roughly 88% occur once, and the top ten carry approximately 5.1%. Input material: peripheral blood. The sequence derives from an elderly woman with acute or convalescent COVID-19. This rearrangement joins TRBV3-1 (or the pseudogene TRBV3-2) to TRBJ1-5; possible D gene TRBD1, 6 bases. CDR3 residues: CASSQGDINQPQHF. DNA of the CDR3: TGTGCCAGCAGCCAAGGGGACATCAATCAGCCCCAGCATTTT.